These 22 T cell receptor beta chains share one sample of origin, sequenced in a study of blood T cell repertoires in COVID-19. Some clones are missing from TCRdb's copy, which holds only in-frame ones; the method was immunoSEQ multiplex PCR. The sample has about 22,000 clones, 70% to 90% seen once. What was sequenced was peripheral blood. The source of these receptors is a human donor with active COVID-19. The donor label of this sample is uncertain.

This clone was seen more than once but under ten times. The rearrangement uses TRBV19 and TRBJ2-1; D is possibly TRBD1 (5 bases). The CDR3 totals 13 residues. The germline V gene encodes CDR1 LNHDA and CDR2 SQIVND (reference sequence). The germline V and J ends were trimmed by 6 bases and 4 bases, with 10 bases remaining between them. The CDR3 is CASSQTVYNEQFF. Written as DNA, the CDR3 is TGTGCCAGTAGCCAGACAGTGTACAATGAGCAGTTCTTC. The entire variable domain, with the rest obtained from reference TRBV19 and TRBJ2-1, is as follows: DGGITQSPKYLFRKEGQNVTLSCEQNLNHDAMYWYRQDPGQGLRLIYYSQIVNDFQKGDIAEGYSVSREKKESFPLTVTSAQKNPTAFYLCASSQTVYNEQFFGPGTRLTVL.

The chain joins TRBV5-1 to TRBJ2-7; 10 nucleotides match TRBD2. Germline V gives CDR1 SGHRS, CDR2 YFSETQ. The CDR3 loop spans 15 amino acids. V lost 2 bases and J lost 2; bases outside the gene matches: 4. The CDR3 nucleotides are TGCGCCAGCAGCTTACGTAGCGGGGGGCCCTACGAGCAGTACTTC. This translates into CASSLRSGGPYEQYF.

This clone appeared once. The rearrangement links TRBV9 to TRBJ2-3; no clear D gene. There are 15 residues in the CDR3. CDR1 and CDR2 from the germline V gene are SGDLS and YYNGEE. V gave up 0 bases and J gave up 1 base, with 9 bases separating them. The CDR3 here is CASSVVSSGTDTQYF. CDR3 DNA: TGTGCCAGCAGCGTAGTATCTAGTGGCACAGATACGCAGTATTTT.

This chain joins TRBV4-1 and TRBJ2-3; 8 nucleotides agree with TRBD2. The CDR3 is 16 residues long. Germline loops: CDR1 MGHRA, CDR2 YSYEKL. V shed 0 bases and J 7 bases; nucleotides not matched to a gene: 9. DNA for the CDR3: TGCGCCAGCAGCCAAGATTCGGCGGGAGGTCTGAATACGCAGTATTTT. It specifies CASSQDSAGGLNTQYF.

The V gene is TRBV27, the J gene TRBJ2-5, with a possible D match to TRBD1 (6 bases). Germline loops: CDR1 MNHEY, CDR2 SMNVEV (reference sequence). Trimming cost V 3 bases and J 1 base, with 12 bases left between them. The CDR3 contains 15 residues. The CDR3 region is CASSFGRGSQETQYF. The CDR3 DNA follows: TGTGCCAGCAGTTTTGGCAGGGGAAGCCAAGAGACCCAGTACTTC.

The chain is built from TRBV28 and TRBJ2-7; D remains ambiguous. Germline V CDR1 and CDR2: MDHEN, SYDVKM. Trimming took off 4 bases at V and 3 bases at J, with 7 bases between the two ends. CDR3 size: 12 residues. The CDR3 bases are TGTGCCAGCAGTTCCCCGGGCTACGAGCAGTACTTC. Translating gives CASSSPGYEQYF.

The rearrangement links TRBV11-2 to TRBJ2-7; 9 nucleotides agree with TRBD1. Germline V gene lookup returns CDR1 SGHAT and CDR2 FQNNGV. CDR3 size: 17 residues. The ends lost 5 bases at V and 5 bases at J; junction bases unmatched: 16. The CDR3 DNA reads TGTGCCAGCAGCGCCCCGGACAGGGGACCCTCAGGCGACGAGCAGTACTTC. It is translated as CASSAPDRGPSGDEQYF.

Written as DNA, the CDR3 is TGTGCCAGCAGCTCCAGGTGGCGCTCATTTGGCGCAGATACGCAGTATTTT. It encodes CASSSRWRSFGADTQYF. The rearrangement joins TRBV7-2 to TRBJ2-3; D is uncertain. Trimming shortened V by 4 bases and J by 4 bases, and 21 bases separated the two germline ends. CDR1 and CDR2 (germline): SGHTA, FQGNSA. This CDR3 has 17 amino acids.

The chain has TRBV28 and TRBJ2-7, with D uncertain. The CDR3 runs 13 residues. V was trimmed by 2 bases and J by 3 bases, leaving 8 bases between them. Germline loops: CDR1 MDHEN, CDR2 SYDVKM. The CDR3 loop is CASSLGQVYEQYF. The CDR3 DNA follows: TGTGCCAGCAGTTTAGGGCAAGTCTACGAGCAGTACTTC.

The V and J genes are TRBV11-2 and TRBJ2-5, with 13 bases aligning to TRBD2. CDR1 SGHAT and CDR2 FQNNGV come from the germline V gene. This CDR3 has 17 residues. V shed 6 bases and J 4 bases; nucleotides not matched to a gene: 11. CDR3 sequence reads: CASSLRTSGSWAETQYF. CDR3 bases: TGTGCCAGCAGTCTAAGGACTAGCGGGAGTTGGGCAGAGACCCAGTACTTC.

V and J are TRBV7-8 and TRBJ2-7; TRBD2 agrees at 12 bases. V was pared by 1 base and J by 0 bases, with 10 bases of the junction left unmatched. Germline CDR1 SGHVS, CDR2 FQNEAQ. This CDR3 region has 19 residues. The CDR3 here is CASSLEGLLAGGSSYEQYF. Written as DNA, the CDR3 is TGTGCCAGCAGCTTAGAGGGCCTACTAGCGGGGGGTTCCTCCTACGAGCAGTACTTC. Full variable domain (remainder filled in from reference TRBV7-8 and TRBJ2-7): GAGVSQSPRYKVAKRGQDVALRCDPISGHVSLFWYQQALGQGPEFLTYFQNEAQLDKSGLPSDRFFAERPEGSVSTLKIQRTQQEDSAVYLCASSLEGLLAGGSSYEQYFGPGTRLTVT.

This clone was picked up one time. The rearrangement joins TRBV3-1 (or the pseudogene TRBV3-2) to TRBJ1-2; maybe TRBD1 (6 bases). Trimming cost V 6 bases and J 7 bases, with 9 bases left between them. Germline values: CDR1 LGHDT, CDR2 YNNKEL (reference sequence). This CDR3 has 11 residues. The CDR3 DNA reads as TGTGCCAGCAGTACAGGGTTTGGCTACACCTTC. The encoded protein is CASSTGFGYTF.

CDR3 sequence reads: CASSHDTGELFF. The CDR3 nucleotides read TGCGCCAGCAGCCACGACACCGGGGAGCTGTTTTTT. The chain has TRBV4-3 and TRBJ2-2; D unclear. The CDR3 loop spans 12 amino acids. V was shortened by 3 bases and J by 3 bases, with 2 bases between the two germline ends. Germline V CDR1 and CDR2: LGHNA, YSLEER.

This chain links TRBV4-3 with TRBJ2-5; 7 nucleotides line up with TRBD2. Germline CDR1 and CDR2: LGHNA and YSLEER. Trimming took 11 bases from V and 7 from J; bases not matched to a gene: 19. The CDR3 runs to 15 residues. The CDR3 loop is CAFGHPGVPGGTQYF. CDR3 DNA sequence: TGCGCCTTCGGTCATCCGGGGGTTCCGGGGGGGACCCAGTACTTC.

The rearrangement joins TRBV7-9 to TRBJ1-3, with 9 positions matching TRBD1. V trimming: 5 bases; J trimming: 5 bases; junction bases outside the gene matches: 16. The germline V gene has CDR1 SEHNR and CDR2 FQNEAQ (reference sequence). CDR3 size: 18 residues. The DNA of the CDR3 is TGTGCCAGCAGCCCACTCCCCCAGCGACAGGGGGTTAGAAACACCATATATTTT. Translation: CASSPLPQRQGVRNTIYF. Filled out from reference TRBV7-9 and TRBJ1-3, the complete variable domain reads DTGVSQNPRHKITKRGQNVTFRCDPISEHNRLYWYRQTLGQGPEFLTYFQNEAQLEKSRLLSDRFSAERPKGSFSTLEIQRTEQGDSAMYLCASSPLPQRQGVRNTIYFGEGSWLTVV.

The chain links TRBV18 to TRBJ2-5; 11 nucleotides match TRBD2. The CDR3 sequence is 17 residues long. In germline, CDR1 is KGHSH, CDR2 LQKENI. The trim removed 4 bases at V and 5 bases at J, leaving 12 bases unmatched. CDR3 region: CASSRTDTSGRLETQYF. CDR3 bases: TGTGCCAGCTCACGTACCGATACTAGCGGGAGATTGGAGACCCAGTACTTC.

This clone was detected a few times. The chain combines TRBV7-2 with TRBJ2-1, with TRBD2 matching over 11 bases. The CDR3 extends over 15 amino acids. CDR1 SGHTA and CDR2 FQGNSA come from the germline V gene. Losses at the gene ends were 2 bases for V and 4 bases for J; bases not matched to a gene: 1. CDR3 in DNA: TGTGCCAGCAGCTTACTAGCGGGGGGATACAATGAGCAGTTCTTC. It is translated as CASSLLAGGYNEQFF.

This chain joins TRBV11-2 and TRBJ2-1; TRBD2 matches 7 bases. The J segment lost 15 bases and the V segment lost 5 bases, leaving 10 bases of the junction unmatched. The CDR3 spans 12 residues. CDR1 and CDR2 (germline): SGHAT, FQNNGV. The CDR3 spells CASSPPGGPWFF. The CDR3 nucleotides are TGTGCCAGCAGCCCCCCGGGGGGTCCTTGGTTCTTC.

This clone was observed a handful of times. The chain carries TRBV3-1 (or the pseudogene TRBV3-2) and TRBJ1-1; the match to TRBD1 covers 10 bases. The CDR3 consists of 14 residues. In germline, CDR1 is LGHDT, CDR2 YNNKEL (reference sequence). V lost 3 bases and J lost 4; bases outside the gene matches: 2. The CDR3: CASSHWTGGTEAFF. In DNA, the CDR3 is TGTGCCAGCAGCCACTGGACAGGGGGCACTGAAGCTTTCTTT.

This chain joins TRBV5-1 and TRBJ2-3, with D unresolved. The CDR3 has 14 residues. CDR1 and CDR2 (germline): SGHRS, YFSETQ. Trimming left V 1 base short and J 6 bases short, with 12 bases between. Written as DNA, the CDR3 is TGCGCCAGCAGCTTGACTAATAACGGGGATACGCAGTATTTT. Translating gives CASSLTNNGDTQYF.

This chain links TRBV28 with TRBJ2-1; D is unresolved. Germline V gene lookup returns CDR1 MDHEN and CDR2 SYDVKM. The CDR3 spans 13 residues. V lost 1 base to trimming and J lost 7 bases, with 8 bases between them. The CDR3: CASSLSGGNEQFF. Here the CDR3 DNA reads TGTGCCAGCAGTTTATCAGGTGGGAATGAGCAGTTCTTC.

This clone appeared once. V is TRBV5-6 and J is TRBJ1-6, with D unclear. V was clipped by 2 bases and J by 7 bases, with 10 bases between them. CDR1 SGHDT and CDR2 YYEEEE come from the germline V gene. CDR3 length equals 14 residues. The CDR3 coding sequence is TGTGCCAGCAGCTTTCGGGGTTGGAATTCACCCCTCCACTTT. Translation gives CASSFRGWNSPLHF.